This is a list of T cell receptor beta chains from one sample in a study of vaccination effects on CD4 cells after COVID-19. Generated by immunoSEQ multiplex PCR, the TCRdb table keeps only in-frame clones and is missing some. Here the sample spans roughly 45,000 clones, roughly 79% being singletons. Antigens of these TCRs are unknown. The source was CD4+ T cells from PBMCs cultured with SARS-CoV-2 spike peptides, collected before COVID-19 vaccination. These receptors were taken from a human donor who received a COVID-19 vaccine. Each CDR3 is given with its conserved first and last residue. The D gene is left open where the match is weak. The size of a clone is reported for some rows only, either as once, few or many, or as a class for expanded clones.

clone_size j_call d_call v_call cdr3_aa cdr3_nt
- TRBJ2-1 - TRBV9 CASSVVGKVSSYNEQFF TGTGCCAGCAGCGTAGTGGGGAAAGTGAGCTCCTACAATGAGCAGTTCTTC
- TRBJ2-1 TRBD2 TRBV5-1 CASSLRVAGDYNEQFF TGCGCCAGCAGCTTGAGGGTTGCGGGGGATTACAATGAGCAGTTCTTC
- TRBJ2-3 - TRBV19 CASSSDTDTQYF TGTGCCAGTAGTTCAGACACAGATACGCAGTATTTT
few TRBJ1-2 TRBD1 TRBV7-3 CASSPDRGYGYTF TGTGCCAGCAGCCCAGACAGGGGCTATGGCTACACCTTC
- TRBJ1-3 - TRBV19 CASSINRVGGLSGNTIYF TGTGCCAGTAGTATTAATAGGGTAGGTGGGCTCTCTGGAAACACCATATATTTT
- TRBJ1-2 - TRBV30 CASSGPDYGYTF TGTGCCTCCTCCGGGCCGGACTATGGCTACACCTTC
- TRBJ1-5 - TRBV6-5 CASSIVMGQPQHF TGTGCCAGCAGTATCGTGATGGGCCAGCCCCAGCATTTT
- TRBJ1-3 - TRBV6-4 CANYWDVNAIYF TGTGCCAATTACTGGGACGTCAACGCCATATATTTT
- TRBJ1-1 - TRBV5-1 CASSADRNTEAFF TGCGCCAGCAGCGCTGACAGGAACACTGAAGCTTTCTTT
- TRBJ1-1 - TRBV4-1 CASSQDLKTRGWGRNTEAFF TGCGCCAGCAGCCAAGATCTTAAGACTCGGGGGTGGGGGAGGAACACTGAAGCTTTCTTT
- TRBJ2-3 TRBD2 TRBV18 CASSKMTSSRTDTQYF TGTGCCAGCTCAAAGATGACTAGCTCTCGCACAGATACGCAGTATTTT
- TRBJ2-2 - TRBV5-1 CASSFGWTGELFF TGCGCCAGCAGCTTTGGTTGGACCGGGGAGCTGTTTTTT
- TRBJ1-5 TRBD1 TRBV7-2 CASSLGQGRSNQPQHF TGTGCCAGCAGCTTGGGACAGGGTCGAAGCAATCAGCCCCAGCATTTT
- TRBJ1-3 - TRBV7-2 CASSLQGGPGNTIYF TGTGCCAGCAGCTTACAAGGGGGGCCTGGAAACACCATATATTTT
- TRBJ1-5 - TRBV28 CASTIMGRGGQPQHF TGTGCCAGCACTATAATGGGGAGGGGAGGTCAGCCCCAGCATTTT
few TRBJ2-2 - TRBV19 CASSIQAGELFF TGTGCCAGTAGTATCCAGGCCGGGGAGCTGTTTTTT
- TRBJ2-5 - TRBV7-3 CASSTSGTQGTQYF TGTGCCAGCAGCACGTCCGGGACTCAGGGGACCCAGTACTTC
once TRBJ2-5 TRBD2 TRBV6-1 CATQQARGGETQYF TGTGCCACCCAACAAGCCCGGGGGGGAGAGACCCAGTACTTC
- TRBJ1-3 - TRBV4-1 CASSQDARLSSGNTIYF TGCGCCAGCAGCCAAGATGCCAGGCTCTCCTCCGGAAACACCATATATTTT
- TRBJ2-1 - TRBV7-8 CASSLMAYEQFF TGTGCCAGCAGCTTAATGGCATATGAGCAGTTCTTC
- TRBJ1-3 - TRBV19 CASSVSGNSGNTIYF TGTGCCAGTAGTGTCTCAGGGAACTCTGGAAACACCATATATTTT
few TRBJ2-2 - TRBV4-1 CASSQDWGSTGELFF TGCGCCAGCAGCCAAGATTGGGGGAGCACCGGGGAGCTGTTTTTT
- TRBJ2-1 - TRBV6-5 CASSSPWTYNEQFF TGTGCCAGCAGTTCCCCGTGGACGTACAATGAGCAGTTCTTC
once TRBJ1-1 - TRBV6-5 CASSSPGVFTEAFF TGTGCCAGCAGTTCTCCAGGGGTGTTCACTGAAGCTTTCTTT
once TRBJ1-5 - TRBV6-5 CASSKRDNQPQHF TGTGCCAGCAGTAAACGGGACAATCAGCCCCAGCATTTT
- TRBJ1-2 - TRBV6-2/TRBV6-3 CASSETGRARGYGYTF TGTGCCAGCAGCGAGACGGGCAGGGCTCGCGGCTATGGCTACACCTTC
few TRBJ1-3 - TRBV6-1 CASSENGGARGNTIYF TGTGCCAGCAGTGAAAACGGGGGTGCCCGCGGAAACACCATATATTTT
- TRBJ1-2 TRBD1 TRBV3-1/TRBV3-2 CASSQGTGAYGYTF TGTGCCAGCAGCCAAGGGACAGGAGCTTATGGCTACACCTTC
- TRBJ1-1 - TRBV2 CASRNTEAFF TGTGCCAGCAGAAACACTGAAGCTTTCTTT
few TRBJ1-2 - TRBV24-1 CATSESGSSNYGYTF TGTGCCACCAGTGAAAGCGGGAGCTCTAACTATGGCTACACCTTC
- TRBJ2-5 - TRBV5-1 CASSLDGGQTQYF TGCGCCAGCAGCTTGGACGGGGGGCAGACCCAGTACTTC
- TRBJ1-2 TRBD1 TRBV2 CASRGDRGPYGYTF TGTGCCAGCAGGGGGGACAGGGGGCCTTATGGCTACACCTTC
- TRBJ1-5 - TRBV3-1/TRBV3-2 CASSPGGGRNQPQHF TGTGCCAGCAGCCCTGGCGGGGGACGCAATCAGCCCCAGCATTTT